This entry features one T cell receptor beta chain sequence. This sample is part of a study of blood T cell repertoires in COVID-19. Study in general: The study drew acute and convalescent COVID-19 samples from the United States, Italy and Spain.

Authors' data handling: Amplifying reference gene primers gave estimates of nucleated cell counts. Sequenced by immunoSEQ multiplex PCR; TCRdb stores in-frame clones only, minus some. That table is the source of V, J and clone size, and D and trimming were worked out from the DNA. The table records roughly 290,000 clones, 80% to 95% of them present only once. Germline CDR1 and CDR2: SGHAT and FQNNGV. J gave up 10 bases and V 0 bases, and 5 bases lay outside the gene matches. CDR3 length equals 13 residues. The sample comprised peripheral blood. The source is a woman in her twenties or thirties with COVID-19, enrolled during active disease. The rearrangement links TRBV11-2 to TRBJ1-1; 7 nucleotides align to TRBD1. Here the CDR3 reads CASSLETGTVAFF. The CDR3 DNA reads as TGTGCCAGCAGCTTAGAAACAGGGACAGTAGCTTTCTTT.